Below are 29 T cell receptor beta chains sequenced from a single sample in a study of CD8+ T cells in alopecia areata. Sequencing used cDNA as its template, made by extracting RNA and reverse transcribing it. The method was immunoSEQ multiplex PCR; TCRdb's version includes in-frame clones alone and lacks a portion of them. The sample holds 150,000 to 200,000 clones; about 47% are singletons and the top ten take around 10%. Treatment meaning: oral pan-JAK inhibitor, 5-10 mg twice daily. The sequencing used CD8+ T cells sorted from blood, collected at roughly week 53, from a patient treated with tofacitinib. All receptors derive from a human donor with alopecia areata.

V is TRBV5-6 and J is TRBJ1-2, with no clear D. CDR1 and CDR2 from the germline V gene are SGHDT and YYEEEE. The CDR3 loop spans 14 amino acids. V lost 0 bases to trimming and J lost 8 bases, with 14 bases between them. The DNA of the CDR3 is TGTGCCAGCAGCTTGGCATCCAGATGGGAGGGCTACACCTTC. Translating it yields CASSLASRWEGYTF.

V gene TRBV5-1 combines with J gene TRBJ2-2, with unresolved D. The V end was cut by 2 bases, the J end by 9 bases, with 11 bases between. From germline, CDR1 is SGHRS and CDR2 YFSETQ. CDR3 length equals 13 residues. CDR3 in amino acids: CASSLSIPRELFF. CDR3 DNA: TGCGCCAGCAGCTTAAGTATTCCCCGGGAGCTGTTTTTT. The complete variable domain, with remaining parts taken from reference TRBV5-1 and TRBJ2-2, reads KAGVTQTPRYLIKTRGQQVTLSCSPISGHRSVSWYQQTPGQGLQFLFEYFSETQRNKGNFPGRFSGRQFSNSRSEMNVSTLELGDSALYLCASSLSIPRELFFGEGSRLTVL.

A few counts support this clone. This sequence joins TRBV15 and TRBJ1-2; TRBD1 aligns across 7 bases. V was pared by 0 bases and J by 7 bases, with 11 bases of the junction left unmatched. CDR1 and CDR2 from the germline V gene are LNHNV and YYDKDF (reference sequence). The CDR3 is made up of 16 amino acids. The CDR3 protein is CATSRDRIGQAFGYTF. For the CDR3, the DNA is TGTGCCACCAGCAGAGATCGAATCGGACAGGCATTTGGCTACACCTTC.

J is TRBJ1-2 and V is TRBV27; perhaps TRBD1 as D (5 bases). Trimming cost V 5 bases and J 8 bases, with 15 bases left between them. The CDR3 is 13 residues long. Looked up from germline, CDR1 is MNHEY and CDR2 is SMNVEV (reference sequence). DNA of the CDR3: TGTGCCAGCAGTCAACAGGACTTCAGGGGCTACACCTTC. Amino acid sequence: CASSQQDFRGYTF.

The V gene is TRBV13, the J gene TRBJ1-1; D possibly corresponds to TRBD1 (6 bases). V lost 6 bases and J lost 5, with 13 bases in between. The germline gives CDR1 PRHDT, CDR2 FYEKMQ (reference sequence). The CDR3 loop spans 13 amino acids. The CDR3 bases are TGTGCCAGCAGGGCAGGGGAACGGACTGAAGCTTTCTTT. Translated: CASRAGERTEAFF. The variable domain in full, with the rest retrieved from reference TRBV13 and TRBJ1-1, is AAGVIQSPRHLIKEKRETATLKCYPIPRHDTVYWYQQGPGQDPQFLISFYEKMQSDKGSIPDRFSAQQFSDYHSELNMSSLELGDSALYFCASRAGERTEAFFGQGTRLTVV.

The J gene is TRBJ2-1, the V gene TRBV9, with 14 bases matching TRBD2. The CDR3 is 16 amino acids. Germline V gives CDR1 SGDLS, CDR2 YYNGEE. The junction had 7 bases not matched to a gene; V was cut back by 4 bases and J by 7 bases. CDR3 region: CASSLRLAGGQNEQFF. The CDR3 bases are TGTGCCAGCAGCCTCCGACTAGCGGGGGGGCAAAATGAGCAGTTCTTC.

This chain connects TRBV27 to TRBJ2-1; D is unclear. V was trimmed by 2 bases and J by 6 bases, leaving 17 bases between them. The CDR3 contains 16 residues. CDR1 and CDR2 (germline): MNHEY, SMNVEV (reference sequence). The CDR3 DNA is TGTGCCAGCAGTTTAATAACGGGCAGACTGTTCAATGAGCAGTTCTTC. Translated: CASSLITGRLFNEQFF.

This clone was observed a handful of times. The rearrangement links TRBV6-1 to TRBJ1-5; no definite D call. V dropped 5 bases and J dropped 4 bases, with 6 bases sitting between them. There are 12 residues in the CDR3. Germline CDR1 MNHNS, CDR2 SASEGT. Written as DNA, the CDR3 is TGTGCCAGCAGTCACCGAAATCAGCCCCAGCATTTT. Residues: CASSHRNQPQHF.

This clone was observed a few times. The chain employs TRBV15 and TRBJ2-1; TRBD2 might be the D (5 bases). The CDR3 has 17 residues. Trimming shortened V by 0 bases and J by 2 bases, and 14 bases separated the two germline ends. Germline CDR1 LNHNV, CDR2 YYDKDF (reference sequence). CDR3 in amino acids: CATSRDYRVATYNEQFF. CDR3 coding DNA: TGTGCCACCAGCAGAGACTACCGGGTAGCGACCTACAATGAGCAGTTCTTC.

The V and J genes are TRBV7-9 and TRBJ2-1, with a weak D call TRBD1 (5 bases). Trimming left V 5 bases short and J 8 bases short, with 13 bases between. CDR3 length: 13 residues. From germline, CDR1 is SEHNR and CDR2 FQNEAQ (reference sequence). In nucleotides, the CDR3 is TGTGCCAGCAGCCCACAGGTCCGCGATGAGCAGTTCTTC. Amino acids: CASSPQVRDEQFF.

J is TRBJ2-7 and V is TRBV27; D is perhaps TRBD1 (5 bases). The CDR3 is 13 amino acids. V lost 4 bases and J lost 3, with 10 bases in between. Germline values: CDR1 MNHEY, CDR2 SMNVEV (reference sequence). This CDR3 reads CASSYVGRYEQYF. Written as DNA, the CDR3 is TGTGCCAGCAGTTACGTGGGGCGCTACGAGCAGTACTTC.

This clone was recorded only once. The gene calls are TRBV5-1 and TRBJ2-2; D ambiguous. Trimming left V 4 bases short and J 5 bases short, with 12 bases between. Looked up from germline, CDR1 is SGHRS and CDR2 is YFSETQ. The CDR3 length is 14 residues. CDR3 residues: CASSNHRFTGELFF. As DNA, the CDR3 is TGCGCCAGCAGCAACCACAGATTTACCGGGGAGCTGTTTTTT.

Notes on this clone: A single base separates this from a much larger clone, so it may be a read error. CDR3 DNA sequence: TGTGCCAGCAGTGAACTAGCGGGGGGGGAAGAGACCCAGTACTTC. Protein sequence: CASSELAGGEETQYF. The chain carries TRBV7-8 and TRBJ2-5, with 13 bases identical to TRBD2. Trimming at V came to 6 bases and at J to 3 bases, leaving 4 bases not matched to a gene. CDR1 is SGHVS, CDR2 FQNEAQ, per germline. The CDR3 is made up of 15 amino acids.

This clone was recorded once. A read error may account for a junction end that differs from germline. CDR3 nucleotides: TGCGCCAGCAGTCAAGAGGGGGAAGGGGATAATGAAAAACTGTTTTTT. Its protein is CASSQEGEGDNEKLFF. The chain has TRBV4-1 and TRBJ1-4; a possible D gene is TRBD1 (6 bases). The CDR3 spans 16 residues. The V gene's germline CDR1 is MGHRA and CDR2 YSYEKL.

This chain connects TRBV29-1 to TRBJ2-1, with a weak D call TRBD1 (6 bases). The V end was cut by 3 bases, the J end by 4 bases, with 22 bases between. The CDR3 runs 17 residues. Germline values: CDR1 SQVTM, CDR2 ANQGSEA. The CDR3 DNA reads as TGCAGCGTTGAGGGTCTGGGCGCGACAGGAGTATACAATGAGCAGTTCTTC. The encoded protein is CSVEGLGATGVYNEQFF.

The J gene is TRBJ2-3, the V gene TRBV27, with 9 bases matching TRBD1. This CDR3 is 15 amino acids long. Germline CDR1 reads MNHEY; CDR2 reads SMNVEV (reference sequence). V gave up 5 bases and J gave up 0 bases; unmatched junction bases: 3. CDR3 amino acids: CASSGTGTSTDTQYF. DNA of the CDR3: TGTGCCAGCAGTGGGACAGGGACTAGCACAGATACGCAGTATTTT.

The V and J genes are TRBV6-6 and TRBJ2-1; D may be TRBD1 (5 bases). Looked up from germline, CDR1 is MNHNY and CDR2 is SVGAGI (reference sequence). The CDR3 contains 16 residues. Deletions cut 0 bases from V and 8 bases from J, with 17 bases between. The CDR3 is CASSYSGQGLRYEQFF. CDR3 DNA sequence: TGTGCCAGCAGTTACTCTGGGCAGGGATTACGATATGAGCAGTTCTTC.

This clone showed up just a few times. V usage is TRBV27 and J usage is TRBJ1-5; possibly TRBD1 for D (6 bases). The CDR3 contains 14 residues. Trimming removed 5 bases from V and 5 bases from J, with 13 bases in between. Germline V gene data show CDR1 as MNHEY and CDR2 as SMNVEV (reference sequence). The DNA of the CDR3 is TGTGCCAGCAGTCCGACGACAGGATATCAGCCCCAGCATTTT. Protein product: CASSPTTGYQPQHF.

The rearrangement uses TRBV2 and TRBJ1-1, with a weak D call TRBD1 (5 bases). There are 13 residues in the CDR3. The V gene lost 7 bases and the J gene lost 0 bases, with 9 bases spanning the gap. In germline, CDR1 is SNHLY, CDR2 FYNNEI. The DNA for the CDR3 is TGTGCCAGCATGGGGGATATGAACACTGAAGCTTTCTTT. The encoded protein is CASMGDMNTEAFF.

The rearrangement joins TRBV7-9 to TRBJ2-3, with 10 bases lining up with TRBD2. The J segment lost 5 bases and the V segment lost 1 base, leaving 9 bases of the junction unmatched. Germline V CDR1 and CDR2: SEHNR, FQNEAQ (reference sequence). There are 17 residues in the CDR3. The CDR3 reads CASSLGRSGGAVDTQYF. CDR3 DNA: TGTGCCAGCAGCTTAGGGAGGAGCGGGGGGGCCGTAGATACGCAGTATTTT.

The rearrangement uses TRBV7-9 and TRBJ2-7, with a possible D match to TRBD2 (7 bases). V gave up 5 bases and J gave up 7 bases, with 18 bases separating them. Germline-derived CDR1 and CDR2 are SEHNR and FQNEAQ (reference sequence). The CDR3 covers 14 residues. The CDR3 DNA is TGTGCCAGCAGCCCCCCAGGGGAGGGGGAAGAGCAGTACTTC. Its protein is CASSPPGEGEEQYF.

The J gene is TRBJ2-2, the V gene TRBV4-3; D gene uncertain. With 0 bases removed from V and 6 bases from J, the gap between germline ends came to 14 bases. Germline V gives CDR1 LGHNA, CDR2 YSLEER. The CDR3 runs 16 residues. The CDR3 sequence is CASSQDPQVMAGELFF. CDR3 DNA sequence: TGCGCCAGCAGCCAAGATCCCCAAGTAATGGCCGGGGAGCTGTTTTTT.

The V and J genes are TRBV5-4 and TRBJ1-1; TRBD1 agrees at 8 bases. This CDR3 contains 12 residues. With V trimmed by 2 bases and J by 7 bases, 1 base remained unmatched. Germline V gene sequence: CDR1 SGHNT, CDR2 YYREEE (reference sequence). The CDR3 DNA reads TGTGCCAGCAGCTTCGGACAGGGTGAAGCTTTCTTT. This gives the protein CASSFGQGEAFF.

This clone was seen a handful of times. This chain connects TRBV4-1 to TRBJ2-5; 15 positions match TRBD2. The CDR3 sequence is 15 residues long. Looked up from germline, CDR1 is MGHRA and CDR2 is YSYEKL. J lost 5 bases, V lost 4 bases, and 2 bases had no gene match. The CDR3 spells CASSPGTSGGETQYF. The DNA of the CDR3 is TGCGCCAGCAGCCCCGGGACTAGCGGGGGGGAGACCCAGTACTTC.

This chain joins TRBV7-3 and TRBJ1-6; a possible D gene is TRBD1 (5 bases). The germline CDR1 and CDR2 sequences are SGHTA and FQGTGA. The CDR3 contains 15 residues. With 1 base removed from V and 6 bases from J, the gap between germline ends came to 10 bases. The CDR3 loop reads CASSLNTGLNSPLHF. DNA for the CDR3: TGTGCCAGCAGCTTAAATACGGGGCTTAATTCACCCCTCCACTTT.

The chain combines TRBV29-1 with TRBJ2-1; TRBD1 matches 10 bases. The germline CDR1 and CDR2 sequences are SQVTM and ANQGSEA. The CDR3 runs to 14 residues. V lost 3 bases to trimming and J lost 7 bases; unmatched junction nucleotides: 6. The CDR3 nucleotides read TGCAGCGTTGATGGGACAGGGGATTTTAATGAGCAGTTCTTC. Amino acids: CSVDGTGDFNEQFF.

This chain uses TRBV5-4 with TRBJ2-3; 13 bases line up with TRBD2. J was trimmed by 11 bases and V by 3 bases; bases with no gene match: 12. The CDR3 is made up of 16 amino acids. Germline CDR1 reads SGHNT; CDR2 reads YYREEE (reference sequence). The DNA for the CDR3 is TGTGCCAGCAGCTCCTCCGGGACTAGCGGGAACCTATGGCAGTATTTT. Protein product: CASSSSGTSGNLWQYF.

This clone was found a few times. The genes are TRBV29-1 and TRBJ2-7; a possible D gene is TRBD2 (5 bases). V was pared by 2 bases and J by 6 bases, with 11 bases between. CDR3 length: 12 amino acids. Germline values: CDR1 SQVTM, CDR2 ANQGSEA. DNA of the CDR3: TGCAGCGTTGAATGGTGGAGCGGCGAGCAGTACTTC. It translates to CSVEWWSGEQYF.

This clone was seen once. The CDR3 ends on some other residue instead of the conserved phenylalanine or tryptophan, so this is likely a read error. The chain is built from TRBV30 and TRBJ1-4, with 10 bases lining up with TRBD1. V lost 3 bases to trimming and J lost 6 bases; unmatched junction nucleotides: 4. CDR3 length: 14 residues. Germline V gene lookup returns CDR1 GTSNPN and CDR2 SVGIG (reference sequence). This CDR3 is CAWSRQGAYEKLFC. The CDR3, as DNA: TGTGCCTGGAGCCGACAGGGGGCTTATGAAAAACTGTTTTGT.